The 15 T cell receptor beta chains in this list originate from one sample, sequenced in a study of shared clonotypes between healthy human individuals. As defined, naive CD8 cells were CD45RO-negative and positively selected for CCR7, with terminally differentiated effector memory CD45RA+ cells excluded. Here immunoSEQ multiplex PCR was the method, and the copy in TCRdb shows in-frame clones only, minus some. Here the sample spans 2 million to 2.5 million clones, about 95% being singletons. Material for sequencing was naive CD8+ T cells sorted from blood. The receptor set was obtained from a man between 18 and 35 years old in good health.

The chain has TRBV4-1 and TRBJ2-1, with a possible D match to TRBD2 (5 bases). The V end was cut by 1 base, the J end by 0 bases, with 7 bases between. Germline V gene sequence: CDR1 MGHRA, CDR2 YSYEKL. This CDR3 region has 15 residues. The CDR3 coding sequence is TGCGCCAGCAGCCAAGCGGGGAGCTCCTACAATGAGCAGTTCTTC. Translating it yields CASSQAGSSYNEQFF.

The chain recombines TRBV28 with TRBJ2-1; a possible D gene is TRBD2 (5 bases). The CDR3 runs 16 residues. Trimming took 3 bases from V and 7 from J, leaving 19 bases between them. CDR1 and CDR2 from the germline V gene are MDHEN and SYDVKM. This chain's CDR3 is CASSFIFGGGQNEQFF. The CDR3 coding sequence is TGTGCCAGCAGTTTTATCTTCGGCGGAGGTCAAAATGAGCAGTTCTTC.

The chain combines TRBV12-2 with TRBJ2-2; the table names TRBD1, a call not compared with the DNA. TRBV12-2 is tagged as a pseudogene. The CDR3 is 19 residues long. Here the CDR3 DNA reads TGTGCAAGTCGCTTGGTTGGGGACAGATCCCTTTCGAACACCGGGGAGCTGTTTTTT. Translation gives CASRLVGDRSLSNTGELFF.

With regard to this clone: This same CDR3 is encoded by further DNA sequences in the sample. The rearrangement links TRBV27 to TRBJ2-1; 7 bases line up with TRBD2. Germline CDR1 and CDR2: MNHEY and SMNVEV (reference sequence). The CDR3 extends over 16 amino acids. Germline trimming cut 0 bases from V and 4 bases from J; bases unmatched to any gene: 6. Here the CDR3 reads CASSLSAGETYNEQFF. CDR3 sequence (DNA): TGTGCCAGCAGTTTATCTGCGGGAGAGACTTACAATGAGCAGTTCTTC.

The chain combines TRBV5-1 with TRBJ1-2; TRBD1 agrees at 7 bases. With V trimmed by 0 bases and J by 6 bases, 8 bases remained unmatched. Germline CDR1 SGHRS, CDR2 YFSETQ. The CDR3 covers 15 residues. The CDR3 coding sequence is TGCGCCAGCAGCTTGGTGACGACAGGGTTCAATGGCTACACCTTC. The encoded protein is CASSLVTTGFNGYTF.

The genes are TRBV9 and TRBJ2-1; D is unresolved. Germline loops: CDR1 SGDLS, CDR2 YYNGEE. Deletions cut 1 base from V and 10 bases from J, with 9 bases between. The CDR3 is 12 amino acids. The chain's CDR3 is CASSVQVDEQFF. CDR3 nucleotide sequence: TGTGCCAGCAGCGTACAGGTGGACGAGCAGTTCTTC.

The rearrangement links TRBV19 to TRBJ2-5; weak D call: TRBD2 (6 bases). Trimming pared 5 bases from V and 5 bases from J, leaving 15 bases between. Germline CDR1 and CDR2: LNHDA and SQIVND (reference sequence). The CDR3 is 14 residues long. Here the CDR3 reads CASSSSPGVETQYF. In DNA form, the CDR3 reads TGTGCCAGTAGTTCGTCCCCGGGGGTGGAGACCCAGTACTTC.

For this clone: The same CDR3 arises from other DNA sequences in this sample as well. This rearrangement joins TRBV27 to TRBJ1-5; D perhaps matches TRBD1 (6 bases). Germline CDR1 is MNHEY and CDR2 is SMNVEV (reference sequence). CDR3 length: 14 amino acids. The V gene lost 3 bases and the J gene lost 1 base, with 7 bases spanning the gap. The CDR3 loop is CASSLGASNQPQHF. The CDR3 coding sequence is TGTGCCAGCAGTTTGGGGGCAAGCAATCAGCCCCAGCATTTT.

Comments on this clone: The same CDR3 can be traced to other DNA sequences in this sample. CDR3 DNA: TGTGCCAGCAGTTTAATAGGCAGCTCCTACGAGCAGTACTTC. As protein: CASSLIGSSYEQYF. This chain uses TRBV27 with TRBJ2-7; D call uncertain. In germline, CDR1 is MNHEY, CDR2 SMNVEV (reference sequence). V was clipped by 2 bases and J by 0 bases, with 8 bases between them. The CDR3 runs 14 residues.

V and J are TRBV9 and TRBJ2-7; 10 bases map to TRBD2. CDR1 is SGDLS, CDR2 YYNGEE, per germline. This CDR3 contains 15 residues. The ends lost 0 bases at V and 5 bases at J; junction bases unmatched: 5. The CDR3 protein is CASSVGVSGRHEQYF. Here the CDR3 DNA reads TGTGCCAGCAGCGTAGGAGTTAGCGGGAGGCACGAGCAGTACTTC. Filled out from reference TRBV9 and TRBJ2-7, the complete variable domain reads DSGVTQTPKHLITATGQRVTLRCSPRSGDLSVYWYQQSLDQGLQFLIQYYNGEERAKGNILERFSAQQFPDLHSELNLSSLELGDSALYFCASSVGVSGRHEQYFGPGTRLTVT.

The V and J genes are TRBV13 and TRBJ1-2, with D possibly matching TRBD1 (6 bases). The germline V gene encodes CDR1 PRHDT and CDR2 FYEKMQ (reference sequence). The germline V and J ends were trimmed by 4 bases and 0 bases, with 18 bases remaining between them. The CDR3 sequence is 17 residues long. The CDR3 DNA follows: TGTGCCAGCAGCTCCTTGGTGGGGGGCGTAGCTAACTATGGCTACACCTTC. Its protein is CASSSLVGGVANYGYTF.

The chain has TRBV5-5 and TRBJ2-7, with 7 bases matching TRBD2. The trim removed 2 bases at V and 5 bases at J, leaving 10 bases unmatched. The CDR3 totals 15 residues. Germline V gene sequence: CDR1 SGHKS, CDR2 YYEKEE (reference sequence). CDR3 sequence reads: CASSLTWRETNEQYF. The DNA for the CDR3 is TGTGCCAGCAGCTTAACATGGCGGGAGACAAACGAGCAGTACTTC.

This clone was observed a single time. The rearrangement uses TRBV5-4 and TRBJ1-2; tentatively, D is TRBD1 (6 bases). Germline-derived CDR1 and CDR2 are SGHNT and YYREEE (reference sequence). The CDR3 loop spans 14 amino acids. The V end lost 3 bases, the J end lost 6 bases, and 15 bases lay between the germline ends. The CDR3 nucleotides are TGTGCCAGCAGCTGGGACACAGGAGGCAATGGCTACACCTTC. Residues: CASSWDTGGNGYTF. Full variable domain (outside the CDR3, taken from reference TRBV5-4 and TRBJ1-2): ETGVTQSPTHLIKTRGQQVTLRCSSQSGHNTVSWYQQALGQGPQFIFQYYREEENGRGNFPPRFSGLQFPNYSSELNVNALELDDSALYLCASSWDTGGNGYTFGSGTRLTVV.

In its sample, this clone was seen once. The chain links TRBV6-1 to TRBJ2-1; D is unresolved. Germline CDR1 is MNHNS and CDR2 is SASEGT. V was pared by 3 bases and J by 0 bases, with 9 bases between. There are 15 residues in the CDR3. CDR3 region: CASSDRARSYNEQFF. The CDR3 region has the DNA TGTGCCAGCAGTGACCGGGCCCGCTCCTACAATGAGCAGTTCTTC.

CDR3: CASSFGLALLYEQYF. The CDR3, as DNA: TGTGCCAGCAGCTTTGGACTAGCTCTCCTCTACGAGCAGTACTTC. J is TRBJ2-7 and V is TRBV5-6, with 8 bases matching TRBD2. Looked up from germline, CDR1 is SGHDT and CDR2 is YYEEEE. This CDR3 has 15 amino acids. V was pared by 2 bases and J by 3 bases, with 7 bases of the junction left unmatched. The full variable domain, completed using reference TRBV5-6 and TRBJ2-7, is DAGVTQSPTHLIKTRGQQVTLRCSPKSGHDTVSWYQQALGQGPQFIFQYYEEEERQRGNFPDRFSGHQFPNYSSELNVNALLLGDSALYLCASSFGLALLYEQYFGPGTRLTVT.